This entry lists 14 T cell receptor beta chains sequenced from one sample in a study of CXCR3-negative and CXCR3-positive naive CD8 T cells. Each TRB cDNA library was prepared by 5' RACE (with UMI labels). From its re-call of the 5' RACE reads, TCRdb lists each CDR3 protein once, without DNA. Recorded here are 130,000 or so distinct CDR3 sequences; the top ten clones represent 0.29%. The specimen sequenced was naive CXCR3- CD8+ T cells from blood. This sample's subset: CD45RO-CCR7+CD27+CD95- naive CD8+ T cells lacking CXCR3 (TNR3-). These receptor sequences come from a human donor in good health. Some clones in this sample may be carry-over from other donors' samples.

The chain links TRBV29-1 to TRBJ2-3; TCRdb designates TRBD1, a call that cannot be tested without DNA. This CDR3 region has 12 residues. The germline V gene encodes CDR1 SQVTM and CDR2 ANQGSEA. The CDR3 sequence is CSSMGGADTQYF.

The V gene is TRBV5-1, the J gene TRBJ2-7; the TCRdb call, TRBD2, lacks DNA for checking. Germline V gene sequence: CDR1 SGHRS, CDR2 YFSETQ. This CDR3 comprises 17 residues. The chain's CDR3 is CASSLAWAAGVDYEQYF.

CDR3 sequence reads: CASSRPGLAGSEQYF. The chain uses TRBV7-9 and TRBJ2-7; TCRdb returns TRBD2, unconfirmable since there is no DNA. CDR1 SEHNR and CDR2 FQNEAQ come from the germline V gene (reference sequence). The CDR3 runs to 15 residues.

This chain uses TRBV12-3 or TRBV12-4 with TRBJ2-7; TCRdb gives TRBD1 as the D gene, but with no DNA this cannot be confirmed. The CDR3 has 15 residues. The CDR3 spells CASSFVSGLVYEQYF.

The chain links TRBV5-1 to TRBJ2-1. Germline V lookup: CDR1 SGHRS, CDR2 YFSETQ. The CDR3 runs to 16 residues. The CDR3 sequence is CASSMGSGNAYNEQFF.

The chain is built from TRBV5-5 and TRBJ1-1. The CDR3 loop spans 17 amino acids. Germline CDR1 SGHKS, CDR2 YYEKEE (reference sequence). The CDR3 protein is CASSFVYGHNMNTEAFF.

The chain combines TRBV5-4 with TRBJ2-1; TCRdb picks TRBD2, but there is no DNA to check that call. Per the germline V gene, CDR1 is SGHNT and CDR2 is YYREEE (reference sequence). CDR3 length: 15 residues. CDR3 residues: CASSFGSVGDNEQFF.

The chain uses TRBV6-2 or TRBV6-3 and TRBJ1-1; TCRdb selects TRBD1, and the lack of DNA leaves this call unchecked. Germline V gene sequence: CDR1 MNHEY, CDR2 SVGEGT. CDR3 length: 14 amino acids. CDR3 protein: CTSSYTRMNTEAFF.

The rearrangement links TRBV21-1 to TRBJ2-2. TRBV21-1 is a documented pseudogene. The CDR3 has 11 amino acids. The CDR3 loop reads CATMLAGELFF.

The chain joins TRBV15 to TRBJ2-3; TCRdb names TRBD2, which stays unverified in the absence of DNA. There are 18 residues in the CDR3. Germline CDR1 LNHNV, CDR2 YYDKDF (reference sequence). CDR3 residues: CATSRDRTSGGYTDTQYF.

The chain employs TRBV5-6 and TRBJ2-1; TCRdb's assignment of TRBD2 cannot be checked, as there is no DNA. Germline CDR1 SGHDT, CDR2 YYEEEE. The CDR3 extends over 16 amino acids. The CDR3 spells CASSLWGLAGVNEQFF.

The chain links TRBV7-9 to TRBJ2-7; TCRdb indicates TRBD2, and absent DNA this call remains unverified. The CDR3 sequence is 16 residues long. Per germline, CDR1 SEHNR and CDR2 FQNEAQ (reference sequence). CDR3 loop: CASSPPSGKSSYEQYF.

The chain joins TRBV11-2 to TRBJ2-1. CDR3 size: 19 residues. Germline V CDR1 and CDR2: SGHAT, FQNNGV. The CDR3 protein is CASSLGPVVGPSSYNEQFF.

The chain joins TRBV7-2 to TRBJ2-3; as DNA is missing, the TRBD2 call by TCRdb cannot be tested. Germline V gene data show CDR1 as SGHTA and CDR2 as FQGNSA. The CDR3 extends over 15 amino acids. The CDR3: CASSLGSGSTDTQYF.